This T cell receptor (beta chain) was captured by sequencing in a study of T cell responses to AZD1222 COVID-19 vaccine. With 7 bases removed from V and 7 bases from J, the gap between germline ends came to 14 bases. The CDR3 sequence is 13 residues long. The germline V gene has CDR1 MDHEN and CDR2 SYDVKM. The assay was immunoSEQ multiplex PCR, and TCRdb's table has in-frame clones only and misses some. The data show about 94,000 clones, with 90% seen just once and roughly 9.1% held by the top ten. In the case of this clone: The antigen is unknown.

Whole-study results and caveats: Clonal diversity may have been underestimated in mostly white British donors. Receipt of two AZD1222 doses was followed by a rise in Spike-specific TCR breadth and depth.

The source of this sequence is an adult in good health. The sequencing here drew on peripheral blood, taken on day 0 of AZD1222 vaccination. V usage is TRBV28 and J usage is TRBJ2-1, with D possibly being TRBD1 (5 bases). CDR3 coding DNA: TGTGCCAGCACCATGGGCAGGGCTAATGAGCAGTTCTTC. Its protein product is CASTMGRANEQFF.